The T cell receptor (beta chain) described here comes from a study of cytomegalovirus exposure and HLA in healthy donors. Study results and limitations: Earlier findings revealed that most TCR beta V segments proved productive either about 87% or about 30% of the time. Later analysis identified 16,000 or so TCR beta sequences associated with HLA alleles, using a false discovery rate threshold of 0.05. A later analysis reportedly identified an Asian-associated ancestry cluster as carrying fewer N-insertions than the roughly 700-donor mean. TCR beta sequences reportedly predicted the HLA-A and HLA-B alleles of most subjects accurately.

The germline gives CDR1 MNHEY, CDR2 SVGAGI. Trimming removed 6 bases from V and 4 bases from J, with 4 bases in between. The CDR3 extends over 11 amino acids. PCR primers comprised 60 Vbeta and 13 Jbeta primers. Sequenced by immunoSEQ multiplex PCR; TCRdb stores in-frame clones only, minus some. The sample holds approximately 100,000 clones, around 9.1% seen once. Concerning this clone itself: Its cognate antigen is unknown.

The source of this sequence is a man aged 40-49 years in good health and CMV-seropositive. The chain recombines TRBV6-5 with TRBJ2-1; D gene uncertain. Sequenced material: PBMCs. CDR3: CASRAYNEQFF. Written as DNA, the CDR3 is TGTGCCAGCAGGGCATACAATGAGCAGTTCTTC.